The entry that follows covers one T cell receptor beta chain sequence. Its antigen is currently unknown. Germline V gives CDR1 SNHLY, CDR2 FYNNEI. The V segment lost 5 bases and the J segment 3 bases; nucleotides outside the gene matches: 6. The CDR3 sequence is 15 residues long. This sample stems from a study of response to subunit inactivated influenza vaccine. General study results and limits: Authors suggested each seasonal flu vaccination may recruit only limited numbers of new T cells.

TCRdb re-called the RT-PCR reads with MiXCR, one entry per CDR3 protein. The table has some 540,000 distinct CDR3 sequences, approximately 22% seen once. These data were also reused for a study on T cells expressing NK-cell markers. As reported in that work: cDNA encoding TCR beta was synthesized via 5'RACE template switching incorporating UMIs. Among CD8+ T cells from six donors, dominant NKG2C+ clonotypes accounted for roughly 1.0-7.0%. Researchers report these clonotypes also headed the CD3+CD56-NKG2C+ fraction in four donors.

The sample consisted of CD4+ T cells sorted from PBMCs, taken approximately 13 days after vaccination. The TCR was taken from a man aged 45-65 years who received an inactivated influenza vaccine. The V gene is TRBV2, the J gene TRBJ1-3, with 8 bases identical to TRBD1. CDR3 region: CASSYQGANGNTIYF. CDR3 in DNA: TGTGCCAGCAGTTACCAGGGGGCCAATGGAAACACCATATATTTT. Full variable domain (outside the CDR3, taken from reference TRBV2 and TRBJ1-3): EPEVTQTPSHQVTQMGQEVILRCVPISNHLYFYWYRQILGQKVEFLVSFYNNEISEKSEIFDDQFSVERPDGSNFTLKIRSTKLEDSAMYFCASSYQGANGNTIYFGEGSWLTVV.